Following are 4 T cell receptor beta chains from one sample sequenced in a study of cytomegalovirus exposure and HLA in healthy donors. PCR employed 60 Vbeta and 13 Jbeta primers. Repertoires were generated with immunoSEQ multiplex PCR, while TCRdb's copy carries only in-frame clones and drops some. The sample comprises around 150,000 clones, over 60% of which are singletons, and about 0.66% rests with the top ten. The sample comprised PBMCs. Receptor source: a male donor in good health and CMV-seronegative.

The chain is built from TRBV4-1 and TRBJ2-3, with D perhaps matching TRBD2 (6 bases). Trimming removed 1 base at V and 1 base at J, with 12 bases between. This CDR3 is built from 16 residues. The germline gives CDR1 MGHRA, CDR2 YSYEKL. The DNA of the CDR3 is TGCGCCAGCAGCCAAGGTGTAGCGGCCCGCACAGATACGCAGTATTTT. Translation: CASSQGVAARTDTQYF.

This clone has a handful of counts. The chain combines TRBV7-9 with TRBJ1-1; 8 bases match TRBD1. The germline V gene has CDR1 SEHNR and CDR2 FQNEAQ (reference sequence). V lost 4 bases to trimming and J lost 11 bases; unmatched junction nucleotides: 9. The CDR3 runs 13 residues. The CDR3 spells CASSWDRLAYAFF. The CDR3 DNA reads TGTGCCAGCAGCTGGGACAGGCTAGCTTATGCTTTCTTT.

This clone was seen a handful of times. A read error may produce the germline difference seen at one junction end. V usage is TRBV7-9 and J usage is TRBJ1-4; 7 positions match TRBD1. Germline V lookup: CDR1 SEHNR, CDR2 FQNEAQ (reference sequence). The CDR3 runs to 15 residues. The CDR3 protein is CSSSLATGHREKLFF. CDR3 nucleotide sequence: TGTTCCAGCAGCTTAGCGACAGGGCATCGGGAAAAACTGTTTTTT.

CDR3 sequence: CASSLDRGLQPQHF. The CDR3 nucleotides are TGTGCCAGCAGCTTGGACAGGGGGCTTCAGCCCCAGCATTTT. V is TRBV7-2 and J is TRBJ1-5, with 11 bases matching TRBD1. The CDR3 runs to 14 residues. Trimming cost V 3 bases and J 6 bases; bases outside gene matches: 1. Germline V CDR1 and CDR2: SGHTA, FQGNSA.